Listed here are 5 T cell receptor beta chains from one sample, sequenced in a study of control samples from healthy donors and cancer patients. TCRdb keeps only in-frame clones here, not all; method: immunoSEQ multiplex PCR. The repertoire shows 150,000 to 200,000 clones; the top ten hold 2.2%. The sequenced sample consisted of blood. The origin of the receptors is a woman aged 30 to 39 in good health.

This chain uses TRBV7-9 with TRBJ1-5, with TRBD1 matching 7 bases. The V gene's germline CDR1 is SEHNR and CDR2 FQNEAQ (reference sequence). Trimming cost V 1 base and J 10 bases; bases outside gene matches: 4. CDR3 length equals 13 residues. CDR3 sequence: CASSLVGQAPQHF. The CDR3 region has the DNA TGTGCCAGCAGCTTAGTCGGACAGGCCCCCCAGCATTTT.

The rearrangement links TRBV5-1 to TRBJ1-2; D call uncertain. Germline V gives CDR1 SGHRS, CDR2 YFSETQ. The CDR3 is 15 amino acids. Trimming took off 3 bases at V and 1 base at J, with 13 bases between the two ends. The CDR3 loop is CASSSDGTFNYGYTF. The CDR3 DNA reads as TGCGCCAGCAGCTCGGACGGAACCTTTAACTATGGCTACACCTTC.

V and J are TRBV5-5 and TRBJ2-2, with 8 bases lining up with TRBD2. The CDR3 is made up of 16 amino acids. With V trimmed by 6 bases and J by 6 bases, 13 bases remained unmatched. CDR1 and CDR2 from the germline V gene are SGHKS and YYEKEE (reference sequence). CDR3 bases: TGTGCCAGCACCCCTTTGTCCCCTAGCGGGCCCGGGGAGCTGTTTTTT. This translates into CASTPLSPSGPGELFF. Full variable domain (outside the CDR3, taken from reference TRBV5-5 and TRBJ2-2): DAGVTQSPTHLIKTRGQQVTLRCSPISGHKSVSWYQQVLGQGPQFIFQYYEKEERGRGNFPDRFSARQFPNYSSELNVNALLLGDSALYLCASTPLSPSGPGELFFGEGSRLTVL.

The genes are TRBV4-1 and TRBJ1-1, with D perhaps matching TRBD1 (5 bases). Germline-derived CDR1 and CDR2 are MGHRA and YSYEKL. V was pared by 4 bases and J by 1 base, with 10 bases between. This CDR3 is 14 amino acids long. The chain's CDR3 is CASSPITGNTEAFF. As DNA, the CDR3 is TGCGCCAGCAGCCCTATTACAGGGAACACTGAAGCTTTCTTT.

The chain carries TRBV19 and TRBJ2-7, with 10 positions matching TRBD2. The CDR3 runs to 15 residues. The V gene end was trimmed by 3 bases and the J gene end by 1 base; junction bases not matched to a gene: 3. Germline loops: CDR1 LNHDA, CDR2 SQIVND (reference sequence). DNA for the CDR3: TGTGCCAGTAGTATTCTAGCGGGAGATTCCTACGAGCAGTACTTC. Protein sequence: CASSILAGDSYEQYF.